The 4 T cell receptor beta chains in this list originate from one sample, sequenced in a study of blood T cells in healthy people across ages. Primers used in a second PCR of about 7 to 12 cycles were a sample-barcoded 5' primer and a J-beta primer mix. Each CDR3 protein gets one entry after TCRdb re-called the 5' RACE reads with MiXCR. The sample carries roughly 800,000 distinct CDR3 sequences, roughly 64% recorded once. Material: blood. The receptors were sampled from a young man in good health.

The chain employs TRBV10-3 and TRBJ2-1; 8 positions agree with TRBD1. The CDR3 spans 15 residues. The germline V gene encodes CDR1 ENHRY and CDR2 SYGVKD. V was clipped by 10 bases and J by 2 bases; unmatched bases: 10. Written as DNA, the CDR3 is TGTGCCACCAGAGATACCAGGGGGCCCTACAATGAGCAGTTCTTC. It codes for CATRDTRGPYNEQFF.

This sequence joins TRBV6-5 and TRBJ2-7, with TRBD2 matching 10 bases. CDR3 length: 15 amino acids. Germline CDR1 reads MNHEY; CDR2 reads SVGAGI. J was trimmed by 0 bases and V by 6 bases; bases with no gene match: 5. Here the CDR3 DNA reads TGTGCCAGCAGCTTTATAGCGGGAGGCTCCTACGAGCAGTACTTC. Amino acid sequence: CASSFIAGGSYEQYF.

This sequence joins TRBV5-6 and TRBJ2-7; D not certain. The CDR3 runs 12 residues. Trimming left V 1 base short and J 2 bases short, with 4 bases between. Germline V gives CDR1 SGHDT, CDR2 YYEEEE. CDR3 residues: CASSLKAYEQYF. The CDR3 bases are TGTGCCAGCAGCTTGAAAGCCTACGAGCAGTACTTC.

The chain joins TRBV5-5 to TRBJ2-6; D remains ambiguous. The CDR3 length is 16 residues. Germline values: CDR1 SGHKS, CDR2 YYEKEE (reference sequence). The V gene lost 0 bases and the J gene lost 1 base, with 8 bases spanning the gap. The CDR3 coding sequence is TGTGCCAGCAGCTTGGGAGTTTTTTCTGGGGCCAACGTCCTGACTTTC. This translates into CASSLGVFSGANVLTF.